One and the same sample provided the 11 T cell receptor beta chains below, sequenced in a study of blood T cell repertoires in COVID-19. This table comes from immunoSEQ multiplex PCR, and its TCRdb copy is limited to in-frame clones, with some not included. In the table there are 150,000 to 200,000 clones, roughly 76% of which are singletons. The sequencing input was peripheral blood. All receptors derive from a woman aged 40 to 55 with COVID-19, enrolled during active disease.

The CDR3 DNA sequence: TGTGCCACCAGCAGACGCGGACAGGGGGCCGCCCAGTGGAACGAGCAGTACTTC. It codes for CATSRRGQGAAQWNEQYF. This chain connects TRBV15 to TRBJ2-7, with 11 bases aligning to TRBD1. CDR1 LNHNV and CDR2 YYDKDF come from the germline V gene (reference sequence). CDR3 length equals 18 residues. V was clipped by 2 bases and J by 5 bases; unmatched bases: 14.

The chain carries TRBV5-4 and TRBJ1-2, with unresolved D. Trimming removed 2 bases from V and 3 bases from J, with 8 bases in between. Germline V gene sequence: CDR1 SGHNT, CDR2 YYREEE (reference sequence). The CDR3 is 13 residues long. The CDR3 sequence: CASSFSTHYGYTF. CDR3 DNA sequence: TGTGCCAGCAGCTTTAGCACGCACTATGGCTACACCTTC.

V is TRBV2 and J is TRBJ2-2, with a possible D match to TRBD1 (6 bases). The CDR3 is 14 amino acids. V lost 7 bases, J lost 4 bases, and 13 bases lay in between. Germline values: CDR1 SNHLY, CDR2 FYNNEI. The CDR3 sequence is CASTPRGTTGELFF. The CDR3 region has the DNA TGTGCCAGCACTCCGAGGGGGACCACCGGGGAGCTGTTTTTT.

Only one count was recorded for this clone. The genes are TRBV19 and TRBJ2-7; 9 bases agree with TRBD2. The germline V gene encodes CDR1 LNHDA and CDR2 SQIVND (reference sequence). The ends lost 2 bases at V and 2 bases at J; junction bases unmatched: 4. There are 15 residues in the CDR3. CDR3 nucleotide sequence: TGTGCCAGTAGTATAATGAGCGGGAGGACCTACGAGCAGTACTTC. Its translation is CASSIMSGRTYEQYF.

The CDR3 nucleotides are TGTGCCAGCAGTTCCTTGACAGGGGGCGTTTTGGCTGAAGCTTTCTTT. Translated: CASSSLTGGVLAEAFF. The gene calls are TRBV27 and TRBJ1-1; 10 positions match TRBD1. Per the germline V gene, CDR1 is MNHEY and CDR2 is SMNVEV (reference sequence). The CDR3 loop spans 16 amino acids. V trimming: 4 bases; J trimming: 6 bases; junction bases outside the gene matches: 11.

The chain joins TRBV12-3 or TRBV12-4 to TRBJ2-1; D gene ambiguous. The CDR3 extends over 12 amino acids. Trimming shortened V by 6 bases and J by 8 bases, and 11 bases separated the two germline ends. The CDR3 loop is CASSGTHHEQFF. Here the CDR3 DNA reads TGTGCCAGCAGCGGTACGCACCATGAGCAGTTCTTC.

The CDR3 DNA follows: TGCAGCGTTGTGGGGCAGGATCTAATTCTTGATACGCAGTATTTT. Translated: CSVVGQDLILDTQYF. This sequence joins TRBV29-1 and TRBJ2-3; a weak D match, TRBD1 (5 bases). The germline V gene has CDR1 SQVTM and CDR2 ANQGSEA. This CDR3 has 15 residues. Between the trimmed V and J ends, which lost 4 bases and 6 bases, there was a span of 20 bases.

This clone was recorded a few times. The chain links TRBV19 to TRBJ1-5; TRBD1 matches 7 bases. Germline CDR1 and CDR2: LNHDA and SQIVND (reference sequence). The V segment lost 6 bases and the J segment 3 bases; nucleotides outside the gene matches: 2. The CDR3 is made up of 13 amino acids. CDR3 in amino acids: CASRTGPNQPQHF. In DNA form, the CDR3 reads TGTGCCAGTAGGACAGGGCCCAATCAGCCCCAGCATTTT.

The chain is built from TRBV21-1 and TRBJ2-2; the D call of TRBD1 is as the table states it, not checked on the DNA. TRBV21-1 represents a pseudogene. This CDR3 spans 17 amino acids. The CDR3 DNA follows: TGTGCCAGCAGCAAAGCTACGGACAGGGGGCTCACCGGGGAGCTGTTTTTT. As protein: CASSKATDRGLTGELFF.

V usage is TRBV5-6 and J usage is TRBJ1-3; D is perhaps TRBD1 (6 bases). Germline V gene data show CDR1 as SGHDT and CDR2 as YYEEEE. The CDR3 is 16 residues long. Between the trimmed V and J ends, which lost 4 bases and 0 bases, there was a span of 14 bases. DNA of the CDR3: TGTGCCAGCAGCACACCGGGACACCTCTCTGGAAACACCATATATTTT. Translating gives CASSTPGHLSGNTIYF.

The chain combines TRBV19 with TRBJ1-1, with 9 bases lining up with TRBD1. CDR3 length: 14 amino acids. V shed 3 bases and J 10 bases; nucleotides not matched to a gene: 9. Germline V lookup: CDR1 LNHDA, CDR2 SQIVND (reference sequence). CDR3 in amino acids: CASSIWGQGLRAFF. In DNA, the CDR3 is TGTGCCAGTAGTATTTGGGGACAGGGTCTACGAGCTTTCTTT. The whole variable domain, remainder taken from reference TRBV19 and TRBJ1-1, is DGGITQSPKYLFRKEGQNVTLSCEQNLNHDAMYWYRQDPGQGLRLIYYSQIVNDFQKGDIAEGYSVSREKKESFPLTVTSAQKNPTAFYLCASSIWGQGLRAFFGQGTRLTVV.